The 6 T cell receptor beta chains below all came from one sample that was sequenced in a study of OX40 agonist ivuxolimab in advanced cancers. Here immunoSEQ multiplex PCR was the method, and the copy in TCRdb shows in-frame clones only, minus some. The sample includes about 25,000 clones, about 81% of them seen just once. The sequenced sample was CD4+ or CD8+ T cells sorted from blood, obtained in a trial of the OX40 agonist ivuxolimab. These receptor sequences come from an adult with an advanced solid tumor such as melanoma, head and neck, liver or kidney cancer.

The V gene is TRBV7-9, the J gene TRBJ1-4; no firm D call. Germline CDR1 reads SEHNR; CDR2 reads FQNEAQ (reference sequence). This CDR3 region has 14 residues. The V and J ends lost 2 bases and 3 bases respectively, with 7 bases between them. DNA of the CDR3: TGTGCCAGCAGCTTACCCTGGCCTAATGAAAAACTGTTTTTT. Translation gives CASSLPWPNEKLFF.

The chain combines TRBV7-3 with TRBJ2-3; maybe TRBD2 (6 bases). CDR1 SGHTA and CDR2 FQGTGA come from the germline V gene. V shed 1 base and J shed 2 bases, with 10 bases lying between them. The CDR3 extends over 15 amino acids. CDR3: CASSLSGGSTDTQYF. CDR3 DNA: TGTGCCAGCAGCTTAAGTGGGGGGTCCACAGATACGCAGTATTTT.

Turning to this clone: The conserved phenylalanine or tryptophan normally closing the CDR3 is absent here, so this likely arose from a read error. The limits of the CDR3 on the DNA are not certain, so only TCRdb's listed CDR3 is given. CDR3: CASRGLAGESTSA. This sequence joins TRBV2 and TRBJ1-1. The V gene's germline CDR1 is SNHLY and CDR2 FYNNEI. The CDR3 is 13 residues long, counting both termini.

The V gene is TRBV19, the J gene TRBJ1-5, with D possibly TRBD1 on 5 matching bases. V was shortened by 5 bases and J by 0 bases, with 8 bases between the two germline ends. CDR3 length: 14 amino acids. The germline CDR1 and CDR2 sequences are LNHDA and SQIVND (reference sequence). DNA of the CDR3: TGTGCCAGTAGTGAAGGGGATAGCAATCAGCCCCAGCATTTT. Translation gives CASSEGDSNQPQHF.

The chain couples TRBV25-1 to TRBJ2-7; possibly TRBD1 for D (5 bases). The CDR3 totals 15 residues. V was shortened by 1 base and J by 5 bases, with 15 bases between the two germline ends. Germline-derived CDR1 and CDR2 are MGHDK and SYGVNS. This CDR3 is CASSEFPSRADEQYF. DNA of the CDR3: TGTGCCAGCAGTGAATTCCCGAGCAGGGCGGACGAGCAGTACTTC.

V and J are TRBV7-3 and TRBJ2-1; 11 positions agree with TRBD1. Germline assignment: CDR1 SGHTA and CDR2 FQGTGA. The CDR3 is 14 amino acids. V shed 4 bases, J shed 6 bases, and the junction held 2 bases outside the gene matches. The CDR3 protein is CASSSGQGANEQFF. CDR3 DNA sequence: TGTGCCAGCAGCTCCGGACAGGGGGCCAATGAGCAGTTCTTC. Drawing the rest from reference TRBV7-3 and TRBJ2-1, the complete variable domain is GAGVSQTPSNKVTEKGKYVELRCDPISGHTALYWYRQSLGQGPEFLIYFQGTGAADDSGLPNDRFFAVRPEGSVSTLKIQRTERGDSAVYLCASSSGQGANEQFFGPGTRLTVL.